The clone carrying this T cell receptor (beta chain) has a count of ten or more. Its antigen is unknown. The sample belongs to a study of T cell repertoires in cytomegalovirus infection. CDR3 length: 14 residues. V shed 3 bases and J shed 0 bases, with 6 bases lying between them. The V gene's germline CDR1 is MDHEN and CDR2 SYDVKM. MiXCR was run by TCRdb on the reads, yielding one entry per CDR3 protein. The table shows 200,000 to 300,000 distinct CDR3 sequences, with about 12% occurring only once. Study results and caveats: Carriers of CMV plus the relevant HLA were identified by cumulative public TCR beta family frequency. It was HLA-C-restricted CMV-specific TCR beta clonotypes that dominated the response ex vivo.

The rearrangement links TRBV28 to TRBJ1-5; D is unclear. Sequenced sample: PBMCs. The sequence derives from a human donor in good health (CMV status not recorded). Some clones in this sample may be carry-over from other donors' samples. CDR3 in DNA: TGTGCCAGCAGTTTCAGAACTAGCAATCAGCCCCAGCATTTT. It yields the protein CASSFRTSNQPQHF. The whole variable domain, filled in from reference TRBV28 and TRBJ1-5, reads DVKVTQSSRYLVKRTGEKVFLECVQDMDHENMFWYRQDPGLGLRLIYFSYDVKMKEKGDIPEGYSVSREKKERFSLILESASTNQTSMYLCASSFRTSNQPQHFGDGTRLSIL.